What follows is one T cell receptor beta chain and its context. The protocol was immunoSEQ multiplex PCR, while the TCRdb copy is restricted to in-frame clones and leaves out a portion. In the table there are under 450,000 clones, 85% to 95% of which are singletons. The data originate from a study of shared T cell receptors in the human thymus. Germline lookup yields CDR1 MNHEY and CDR2 SMNVEV (reference sequence). V was pared by 6 bases and J by 1 base, with 13 bases of the junction left unmatched. This CDR3 contains 18 residues. The origin of this receptor is a human donor. Material for sequencing was thymocytes. The V and J genes are TRBV27 and TRBJ2-3, with 10 nucleotides matching TRBD2. This CDR3 reads CASSRYPLAGERTDTQYF. The CDR3 DNA sequence: TGTGCCAGCAGCCGATACCCCCTAGCGGGAGAACGCACAGATACGCAGTATTTT.